This T cell receptor (beta chain) was sequenced for a study of memory CD8 T cells in hepatitis C reinfection. Overall study: Reinfection meant HCV RNA positivity after two negatives ≥60 days apart. Pre-reinfection samples were taken 55 to 20 weeks before detection.

CDR1 is MNHEY and CDR2 is SMNVEV in the germline V gene (reference sequence). V shed 7 bases, J shed 3 bases, and the junction held 5 bases outside the gene matches. This CDR3 region has 15 residues. This clone was seen a handful of times. The same CDR3 arises from other DNA sequences in this sample as well. Indicated time point: pre-reinfection, 55 to 20 weeks before reinfection detection. Sorted cells were sequenced directly ex vivo without any in vitro expansion. Total naive CD8 T cells were sorted as viable CD3+ CD8+ CD45RO- cells from two donors. The protocol was immunoSEQ multiplex PCR, while the TCRdb copy is restricted to in-frame clones and leaves out a portion. The table includes about 50,000 clones, about nine tenths detected once.

The sequencing sample was made of naive CD8+ T cells sorted from blood. This sequence originates from a man aged 18 to 30 with hepatitis C virus infection. The rearrangement joins TRBV27 to TRBJ1-6, with 8 positions matching TRBD1. The CDR3, as DNA: TGTGCCAGCACCCAAACAGGGGGCTATAATTCACCCCTCCACTTT. Residues: CASTQTGGYNSPLHF.